This record covers a single T cell receptor (beta chain). What it binds is unknown. Other DNA sequences of this sample code for an identical CDR3. The data belong to a study of shared clonotypes between healthy human individuals. Findings and caveats of the study: Relative to memory subsets, naive subsets generally showed larger estimated richness. About 5% was the fraction of naive CD4 clonotypes found shared across a few donors.

Naive CD8 isolation took CD45RO-negative cells positively selected for CCR7 and excluded terminally differentiated effector memory CD45RA+ cells. Assay used: immunoSEQ multiplex PCR; TCRdb lists only in-frame clones, some missing. Among millions of clones listed, about 95% were seen once. Sequenced material: naive CD8+ T cells sorted from blood. This sequence originates from a man in his late teens or twenties in good health.

The CDR3, as DNA: TGTGCCAGCAGCGTAGACGCAGGGGGGACCTACGAGCAGTACTTC. Protein: CASSVDAGGTYEQYF. The chain employs TRBV9 and TRBJ2-7, with TRBD1 as a possible D gene (7 bases). The CDR3 totals 15 residues. V lost 0 bases, J lost 2 bases, and 12 bases lay in between. In germline, CDR1 is SGDLS, CDR2 YYNGEE. The whole variable domain, filled in from reference TRBV9 and TRBJ2-7, reads DSGVTQTPKHLITATGQRVTLRCSPRSGDLSVYWYQQSLDQGLQFLIQYYNGEERAKGNILERFSAQQFPDLHSELNLSSLELGDSALYFCASSVDAGGTYEQYFGPGTRLTVT.